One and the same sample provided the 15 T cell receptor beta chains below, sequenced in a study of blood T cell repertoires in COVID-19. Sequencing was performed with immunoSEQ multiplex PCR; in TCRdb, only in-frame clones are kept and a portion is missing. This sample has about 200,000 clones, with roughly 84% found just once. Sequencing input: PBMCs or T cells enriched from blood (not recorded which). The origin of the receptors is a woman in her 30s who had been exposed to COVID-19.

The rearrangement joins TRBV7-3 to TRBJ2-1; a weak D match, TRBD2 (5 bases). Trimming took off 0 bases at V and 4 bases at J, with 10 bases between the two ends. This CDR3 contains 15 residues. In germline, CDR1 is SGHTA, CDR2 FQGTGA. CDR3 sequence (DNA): TGTGCCAGCAGCTTAACGGGGAGCAGGTACAATGAGCAGTTCTTC. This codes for CASSLTGSRYNEQFF.

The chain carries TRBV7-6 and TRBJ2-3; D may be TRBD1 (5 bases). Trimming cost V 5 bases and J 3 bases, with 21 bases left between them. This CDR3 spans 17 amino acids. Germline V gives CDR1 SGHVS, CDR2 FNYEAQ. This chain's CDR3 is CASSGHPGFSSTDTQYF. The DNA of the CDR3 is TGTGCCAGCAGCGGACACCCTGGGTTTAGTAGTACAGATACGCAGTATTTT.

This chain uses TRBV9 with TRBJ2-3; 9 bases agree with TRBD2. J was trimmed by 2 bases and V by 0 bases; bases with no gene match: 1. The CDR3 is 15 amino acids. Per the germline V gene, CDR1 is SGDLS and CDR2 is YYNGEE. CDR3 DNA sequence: TGTGCCAGCAGCGTAGGACTAGCGGACACAGATACGCAGTATTTT. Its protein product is CASSVGLADTDTQYF.

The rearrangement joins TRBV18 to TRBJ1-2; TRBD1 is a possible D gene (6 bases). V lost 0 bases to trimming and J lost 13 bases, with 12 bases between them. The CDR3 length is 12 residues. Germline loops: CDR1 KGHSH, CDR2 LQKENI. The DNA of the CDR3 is TGTGCCAGCTCACCACCAGGTTGGACAGCCACCTTC. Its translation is CASSPPGWTATF. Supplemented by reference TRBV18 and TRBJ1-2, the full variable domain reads NAGVMQNPRHLVRRRGQEARLRCSPMKGHSHVYWYRQLPEEGLKFMVYLQKENIIDESGMPKERFSAEFPKEGPSILRIQQVVRGDSAAYFCASSPPGWTATFGSGTRLTVV.

The CDR3 coding sequence is TGTGCCAGCACAGAGACAGGAGATAGCAATCAGCCCCAGCATTTT. It translates to CASTETGDSNQPQHF. The chain carries TRBV2 and TRBJ1-5; TRBD1 might be the D (6 bases). The CDR3 has 15 amino acids. CDR1 is SNHLY and CDR2 is FYNNEI in the germline V gene. Trimming pared 7 bases from V and 0 bases from J, leaving 13 bases between. Full variable domain (rest looked up from reference TRBV2 and TRBJ1-5): EPEVTQTPSHQVTQMGQEVILRCVPISNHLYFYWYRQILGQKVEFLVSFYNNEISEKSEIFDDQFSVERPDGSNFTLKIRSTKLEDSAMYFCASTETGDSNQPQHFGDGTRLSIL.

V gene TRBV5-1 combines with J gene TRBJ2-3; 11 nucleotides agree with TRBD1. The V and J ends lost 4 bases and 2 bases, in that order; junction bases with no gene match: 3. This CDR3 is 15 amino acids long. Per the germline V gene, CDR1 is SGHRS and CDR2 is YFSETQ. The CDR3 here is CASSRDRGVTDTQYF. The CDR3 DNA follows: TGCGCCAGCAGCCGGGACAGGGGGGTCACAGATACGCAGTATTTT.

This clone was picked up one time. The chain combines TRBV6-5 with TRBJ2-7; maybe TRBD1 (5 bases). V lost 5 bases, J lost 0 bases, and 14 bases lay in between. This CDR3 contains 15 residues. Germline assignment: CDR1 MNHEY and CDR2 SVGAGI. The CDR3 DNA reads TGTGCCAGCAGTCCAAGTGGGGCCCCCTCCTACGAGCAGTACTTC. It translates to CASSPSGAPSYEQYF.

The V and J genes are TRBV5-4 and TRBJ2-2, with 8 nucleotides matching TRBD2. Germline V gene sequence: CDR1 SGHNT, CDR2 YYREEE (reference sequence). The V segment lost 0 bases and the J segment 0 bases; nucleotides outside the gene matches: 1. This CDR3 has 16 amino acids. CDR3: CASSLELAANTGELFF. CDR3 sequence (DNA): TGTGCCAGCAGCTTGGAACTAGCGGCGAACACCGGGGAGCTGTTTTTT.

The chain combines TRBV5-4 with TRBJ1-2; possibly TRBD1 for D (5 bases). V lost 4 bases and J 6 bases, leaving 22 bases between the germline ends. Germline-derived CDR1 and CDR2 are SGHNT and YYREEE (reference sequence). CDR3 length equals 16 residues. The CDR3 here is CASSLPGRGEIDGYTF. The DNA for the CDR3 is TGTGCCAGCAGCCTACCAGGACGGGGGGAGATCGATGGCTACACCTTC.

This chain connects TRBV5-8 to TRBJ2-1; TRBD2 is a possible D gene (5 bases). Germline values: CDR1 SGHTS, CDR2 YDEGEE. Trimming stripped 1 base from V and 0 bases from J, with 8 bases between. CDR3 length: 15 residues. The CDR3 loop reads CASSLSGSSYNEQFF. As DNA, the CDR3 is TGTGCCAGCAGCTTGTCGGGGAGCTCCTACAATGAGCAGTTCTTC.

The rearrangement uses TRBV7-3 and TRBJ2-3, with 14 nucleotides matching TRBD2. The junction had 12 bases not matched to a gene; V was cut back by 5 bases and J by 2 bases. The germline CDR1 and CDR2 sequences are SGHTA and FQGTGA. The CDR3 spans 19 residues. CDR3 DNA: TGTGCCAGCAGCCAGACTAGCGGGGGGGCTAATGGTTTCACAGATACGCAGTATTTT. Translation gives CASSQTSGGANGFTDTQYF.

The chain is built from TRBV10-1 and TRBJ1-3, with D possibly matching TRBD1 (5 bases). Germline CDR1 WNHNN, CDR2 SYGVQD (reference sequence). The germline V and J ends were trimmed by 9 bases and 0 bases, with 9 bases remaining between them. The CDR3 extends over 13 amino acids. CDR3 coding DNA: TGCGCCAGTCGTCAGGGCTCTGGAAACACCATATATTTT. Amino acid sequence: CASRQGSGNTIYF.

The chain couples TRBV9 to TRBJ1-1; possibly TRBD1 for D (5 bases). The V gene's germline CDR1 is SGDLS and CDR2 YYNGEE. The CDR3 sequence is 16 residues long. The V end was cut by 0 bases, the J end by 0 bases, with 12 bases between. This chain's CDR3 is CASSVGSGWVNTEAFF. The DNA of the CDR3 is TGTGCCAGCAGCGTAGGATCAGGGTGGGTGAACACTGAAGCTTTCTTT.

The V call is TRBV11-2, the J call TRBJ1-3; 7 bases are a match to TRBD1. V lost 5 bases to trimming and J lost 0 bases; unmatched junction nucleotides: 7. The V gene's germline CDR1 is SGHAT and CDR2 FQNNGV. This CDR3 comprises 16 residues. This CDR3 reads CASSRIQGSSGNTIYF. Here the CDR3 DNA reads TGTGCCAGCAGCAGGATACAGGGGAGCTCTGGAAACACCATATATTTT. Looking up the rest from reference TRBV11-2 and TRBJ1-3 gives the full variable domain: EAGVAQSPRYKIIEKRQSVAFWCNPISGHATLYWYQQILGQGPKLLIQFQNNGVVDDSQLPKDRFSAERLKGVDSTLKIQPAKLEDSAVYLCASSRIQGSSGNTIYFGEGSWLTVV.

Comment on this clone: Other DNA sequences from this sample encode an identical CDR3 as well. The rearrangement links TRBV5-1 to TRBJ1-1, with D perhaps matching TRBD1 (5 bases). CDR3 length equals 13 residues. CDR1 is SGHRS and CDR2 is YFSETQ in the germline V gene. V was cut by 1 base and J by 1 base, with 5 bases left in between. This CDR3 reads CASSLTGNTEAFF. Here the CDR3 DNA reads TGCGCCAGCAGCTTGACAGGGAACACTGAAGCTTTCTTT.